This is a list of T cell receptor beta chains from one sample in a study of T-cell memory formation after mild COVID-19. TCRdb reprocessed the 5' RACE reads with MiXCR, giving one entry per CDR3 protein. The table has about 140,000 distinct CDR3 sequences, 11% to 15% seen once; the top ten hold about 26%. The sequencing sample was made of PBMCs or a T cell subset sorted from them (not recorded which). These receptor sequences come from an adult woman who had mild COVID-19 (a few samples of this study predate the infection). Cell type and time point are not known. Both conserved end residues are part of each CDR3. D genes are given only for firm matches. Expanded clones are given a class, and other clones once, few, many or no size at all.

d_call: NA
j_call: TRBJ1-1
clone_size: few
v_call: TRBV12-3/TRBV12-4
cdr3_nt: TGTGCCAGCAGTCGAGGGGAGGGCGCTGAAGCTTTCTTT
cdr3_aa: CASSRGEGAEAFF

d_call: NA
j_call: TRBJ1-2
clone_size: few
v_call: TRBV4-1
cdr3_nt: TGCGCCAGCAGCCAAGATTTGGCAGGGGTAAACTATGGCTACACCTTC
cdr3_aa: CASSQDLAGVNYGYTF

d_call: TRBD2
j_call: TRBJ2-3
clone_size: NA
v_call: TRBV15
cdr3_nt: TGTGCCACCAGCGGGACTAGCGTTAGCACAGATACGCAGTATTTT
cdr3_aa: CATSGTSVSTDTQYF

d_call: TRBD1
j_call: TRBJ2-7
clone_size: few
v_call: TRBV5-1
cdr3_nt: TGCGCCAGCAGCCAATCCGGGACAGGGAACTACGAGCAGTACTTC
cdr3_aa: CASSQSGTGNYEQYF

d_call: NA
j_call: TRBJ2-2
clone_size: few
v_call: TRBV11-2
cdr3_nt: TGTGCCAGCAGCTCGGGGACTCCCTCCGGGGAGCTGTTTTTT
cdr3_aa: CASSSGTPSGELFF

d_call: TRBD2
j_call: TRBJ2-1
clone_size: few
v_call: TRBV7-9
cdr3_nt: TGTGCCAGCAGCTCGGAGACTAGCTGGAATGAGCAGTTCTTC
cdr3_aa: CASSSETSWNEQFF

d_call: NA
j_call: TRBJ2-7
clone_size: NA
v_call: TRBV29-1
cdr3_nt: TGCAGCGTTACCGGGACACCAACCTACGAGCAGTACTTC
cdr3_aa: CSVTGTPTYEQYF

d_call: NA
j_call: TRBJ2-7
clone_size: NA
v_call: TRBV2
cdr3_nt: TGTGCCAGCACATCCAGGAGGGACTACGAGCAGTACTTC
cdr3_aa: CASTSRRDYEQYF

d_call: TRBD1
j_call: TRBJ2-1
clone_size: few
v_call: TRBV7-8
cdr3_nt: TGTGCCAGCGGGGAGGGGACAGGGGCCAATGAGCAGTTCTTC
cdr3_aa: CASGEGTGANEQFF

d_call: NA
j_call: TRBJ2-3
clone_size: NA
v_call: TRBV7-2
cdr3_nt: TGTGCCAGCAACCAGGAGAAGTGGGATACGCAGTATTTT
cdr3_aa: CASNQEKWDTQYF

d_call: NA
j_call: TRBJ2-7
clone_size: NA
v_call: TRBV9
cdr3_nt: TGTGCCAGCAGCGTAGATGGCAGTCCCTACGAGCAGTACTTC
cdr3_aa: CASSVDGSPYEQYF

d_call: NA
j_call: TRBJ2-1
clone_size: few
v_call: TRBV19
cdr3_nt: TGTGCCAGTAGTACCGGGGGACAGATCTACTACAATGAGCAGTTCTTC
cdr3_aa: CASSTGGQIYYNEQFF

d_call: TRBD2
j_call: TRBJ2-1
clone_size: NA
v_call: TRBV6-5
cdr3_nt: TGTGCCAGCAGTTCTAGCGGGGGGATGAATGAGCAGTTCTTC
cdr3_aa: CASSSSGGMNEQFF

d_call: TRBD2
j_call: TRBJ2-1
clone_size: many
v_call: TRBV7-8
cdr3_nt: TGTGCCAGCAGCCAAAGCGGGAGCTCCTACAATGAGCAGTTCTTC
cdr3_aa: CASSQSGSSYNEQFF

d_call: TRBD2
j_call: TRBJ2-3
clone_size: few
v_call: TRBV24-1
cdr3_nt: TGTGCCACCAGTGATTTGCGGGTTAGCGGGACAAGCACAGATACGCAGTATTTT
cdr3_aa: CATSDLRVSGTSTDTQYF

d_call: TRBD2
j_call: TRBJ2-3
clone_size: NA
v_call: TRBV4-1
cdr3_nt: TGCGCCAGCAGCCATGGAACGGGGGGGACCACAGATACGCAGTATTTT
cdr3_aa: CASSHGTGGTTDTQYF

d_call: NA
j_call: TRBJ2-2
clone_size: NA
v_call: TRBV28
cdr3_nt: TGTGCCAGCTCGGCTAGGGAATTTGCGAACACCGGGGAGCTGTTTTTT
cdr3_aa: CASSAREFANTGELFF

d_call: TRBD2
j_call: TRBJ2-1
clone_size: many
v_call: TRBV11-3
cdr3_nt: TGTGCCAGCAGCTTAGTGGGACTAGGGTCTTACAATGAGCAGTTCTTC
cdr3_aa: CASSLVGLGSYNEQFF

d_call: NA
j_call: TRBJ1-1
clone_size: few
v_call: TRBV5-6
cdr3_nt: TGTGCCAGCAGTTACGACTGGACTGAAGCTTTCTTT
cdr3_aa: CASSYDWTEAFF

d_call: NA
j_call: TRBJ1-1
clone_size: few
v_call: TRBV5-1
cdr3_nt: TGCGCCAGCAGCCCTAGGACAAACACTGAAGCTTTCTTT
cdr3_aa: CASSPRTNTEAFF

d_call: TRBD2
j_call: TRBJ2-7
clone_size: NA
v_call: TRBV12-3/TRBV12-4
cdr3_nt: TGTGCCAGCAACCTAGCGGGAGCTGGCTACGAGCAGTACTTC
cdr3_aa: CASNLAGAGYEQYF

d_call: TRBD2
j_call: TRBJ2-3
clone_size: many
v_call: TRBV7-6
cdr3_nt: TGTGCCAGCAGCCCTTCTTGGGGGGGGGCAGATACGCAGTATTTT
cdr3_aa: CASSPSWGGADTQYF

d_call: TRBD2
j_call: TRBJ2-7
clone_size: NA
v_call: TRBV30
cdr3_nt: TGTGCCTGCCCCGAAGCGGGAGGGGGCTACGAGCAGTACTTC
cdr3_aa: CACPEAGGGYEQYF

d_call: TRBD1
j_call: TRBJ1-5
clone_size: many
v_call: TRBV6-5
cdr3_nt: TGTGCCAGCAGTTACTCGGGACAGGGGTTTGATCAGCCCCAGCATTTT
cdr3_aa: CASSYSGQGFDQPQHF

d_call: TRBD1
j_call: TRBJ2-1
clone_size: NA
v_call: TRBV28
cdr3_nt: TGTGCCAGCAGCCCACGGACAGGGACCTCCTACAATGAGCAGTTCTTC
cdr3_aa: CASSPRTGTSYNEQFF

d_call: TRBD1
j_call: TRBJ2-7
clone_size: NA
v_call: TRBV9
cdr3_nt: TGTGCCAGCAGCGCATCCATCGTACCGGGACAGGGCTCCTACGAGCAGTACTTC
cdr3_aa: CASSASIVPGQGSYEQYF

d_call: TRBD2
j_call: TRBJ2-7
clone_size: many
v_call: TRBV7-2
cdr3_nt: TGTGCCAGCAGCTCGACTAGCGGGTTGGACGAGCAGTACTTC
cdr3_aa: CASSSTSGLDEQYF

d_call: NA
j_call: TRBJ2-7
clone_size: few
v_call: TRBV6-1
cdr3_nt: TGTGCCAGCGAACCCCGCCGGTCCTACGAGCAGTACTTC
cdr3_aa: CASEPRRSYEQYF

d_call: NA
j_call: TRBJ2-5
clone_size: few
v_call: TRBV24-1
cdr3_nt: TGTGCCACCAGTGGGATCCCCGAGTTGGAGACCCAGTACTTC
cdr3_aa: CATSGIPELETQYF

d_call: NA
j_call: TRBJ2-3
clone_size: few
v_call: TRBV7-6
cdr3_nt: TGTGCCAGCAGCTCGTACCACACAGATACGCAGTATTTT
cdr3_aa: CASSSYHTDTQYF

d_call: TRBD2
j_call: TRBJ2-7
clone_size: many
v_call: TRBV29-1
cdr3_nt: TGCAGCGTTGAAGTAGCGGGGGGCTACGAGCAGTACTTC
cdr3_aa: CSVEVAGGYEQYF

d_call: TRBD1
j_call: TRBJ1-1
clone_size: NA
v_call: TRBV4-1
cdr3_nt: TGCGCCAGCAGCCAAATGACAGGGGTCCTACCTGAAGCTTTCTTT
cdr3_aa: CASSQMTGVLPEAFF

d_call: TRBD1
j_call: TRBJ2-7
clone_size: many
v_call: TRBV5-1
cdr3_nt: TGCGCCAGCAGCCCCGGGACAGGGGTGTACGAGCAGTACTTC
cdr3_aa: CASSPGTGVYEQYF

d_call: NA
j_call: TRBJ2-3
clone_size: NA
v_call: TRBV23-1
cdr3_nt: TGCGCCAGCAGTCAACTGACTAAACATTCAGGGAACTCAACGATCCCCACAGATACGCAGTATTTT
cdr3_aa: CASSQLTKHSGNSTIPTDTQYF

d_call: TRBD1
j_call: TRBJ2-7
clone_size: few
v_call: TRBV9
cdr3_nt: TGTGCCAGCAGCGTCGGGACAGGGGTGTGGGAGCAGTACTTC
cdr3_aa: CASSVGTGVWEQYF

d_call: NA
j_call: TRBJ2-7
clone_size: many
v_call: TRBV6-5
cdr3_nt: TGTGCCAGCAGTTACGGCACAGGCGCCTACGAGCAGTACTTC
cdr3_aa: CASSYGTGAYEQYF

d_call: NA
j_call: TRBJ2-7
clone_size: few
v_call: TRBV29-1
cdr3_nt: TGCAGCGTTGAGGTCCACTCCTACGAGCAGTACTTC
cdr3_aa: CSVEVHSYEQYF

d_call: NA
j_call: TRBJ2-5
clone_size: few
v_call: TRBV12-3/TRBV12-4
cdr3_nt: TGTGCCAGCAGTTTAAGTAGATGGGACCAAGAGACCCAGTACTTC
cdr3_aa: CASSLSRWDQETQYF

d_call: TRBD2
j_call: TRBJ2-1
clone_size: NA
v_call: TRBV7-3
cdr3_nt: TGTGCCAGCAGCTTGCTTAGCGGGGGAACATACAATGAGCAGTTCTTC
cdr3_aa: CASSLLSGGTYNEQFF

d_call: NA
j_call: TRBJ2-3
clone_size: few
v_call: TRBV7-3
cdr3_nt: TGTGCCAGCAGCTCAGGACCTTCAGATACGCAGTATTTT
cdr3_aa: CASSSGPSDTQYF

d_call: NA
j_call: TRBJ2-1
clone_size: NA
v_call: TRBV7-9
cdr3_nt: TGTGCCAGCAGCCCTCCGAGGCGGGATGAGCAGTTCTTC
cdr3_aa: CASSPPRRDEQFF

d_call: NA
j_call: TRBJ2-2
clone_size: NA
v_call: TRBV28
cdr3_nt: TGTGCCAGCAGTTATCGACCATCGGGGGTCACCGGGGAGCTGTTTTTT
cdr3_aa: CASSYRPSGVTGELFF

d_call: TRBD1
j_call: TRBJ2-5
clone_size: few
v_call: TRBV20-1
cdr3_nt: TGCAGTGCTAGAGATCCGGTGGTCGGGACAGGAGAGAGAGGAGAGACCCAGTACTTC
cdr3_aa: CSARDPVVGTGERGETQYF

d_call: TRBD1
j_call: TRBJ1-4
clone_size: many
v_call: TRBV19
cdr3_nt: TGTGCCAGTAGTCCTCGACAGGGTAATGAAAAACTGTTTTTT
cdr3_aa: CASSPRQGNEKLFF

d_call: TRBD1
j_call: TRBJ1-2
clone_size: NA
v_call: TRBV9
cdr3_nt: TGTGCCAGCAGCGTAGGCGGACAGGGTTTTGAGTATGGCTACACCTTC
cdr3_aa: CASSVGGQGFEYGYTF

d_call: NA
j_call: TRBJ1-2
clone_size: NA
v_call: TRBV3-1
cdr3_nt: TGTGCCAGCAGCCAACAGGGGCATACCCCTAACTATGGCTACACCTTC
cdr3_aa: CASSQQGHTPNYGYTF

d_call: NA
j_call: TRBJ1-2
clone_size: NA
v_call: TRBV20-1
cdr3_nt: TGCAGTGCTAGAGATTGGAGCGATGGCTACACCTTC
cdr3_aa: CSARDWSDGYTF

d_call: NA
j_call: TRBJ2-4
clone_size: few
v_call: TRBV27
cdr3_nt: TGTGCCAGCAGTCCCCTGGAGAGCCGACGTTTAGGTCTTCAGTACTTC
cdr3_aa: CASSPLESRRLGLQYF

d_call: TRBD1
j_call: TRBJ1-1
clone_size: few
v_call: TRBV20-1
cdr3_nt: TGCAGTGCTAGAGATTTACAGGGGGCGCGGGTCCCTGAAGCTTTCTTT
cdr3_aa: CSARDLQGARVPEAFF

d_call: NA
j_call: TRBJ1-1
clone_size: few
v_call: TRBV12-3/TRBV12-4
cdr3_nt: TGTGCCAGCAGTTTATTCCCGGACGGGAACACTGAAGCTTTCTTT
cdr3_aa: CASSLFPDGNTEAFF

d_call: TRBD1
j_call: TRBJ1-5
clone_size: once
v_call: TRBV2
cdr3_nt: TGTGCCAGCAGTATAGACCAGGGACAGGGGGCGGTTCAGCCCCAGCATTTT
cdr3_aa: CASSIDQGQGAVQPQHF

d_call: TRBD2
j_call: TRBJ2-3
clone_size: few
v_call: TRBV4-1
cdr3_nt: TGCGCCAGCAGCCGCCTCGGGACTAGCGGGGGGGCCCGGACAGATACGCAGTATTTT
cdr3_aa: CASSRLGTSGGARTDTQYF

d_call: NA
j_call: TRBJ1-2
clone_size: NA
v_call: TRBV6-5
cdr3_nt: TGTGCCAGCAGTAACGTCCAGGGTTATGGCTACACCTTC
cdr3_aa: CASSNVQGYGYTF